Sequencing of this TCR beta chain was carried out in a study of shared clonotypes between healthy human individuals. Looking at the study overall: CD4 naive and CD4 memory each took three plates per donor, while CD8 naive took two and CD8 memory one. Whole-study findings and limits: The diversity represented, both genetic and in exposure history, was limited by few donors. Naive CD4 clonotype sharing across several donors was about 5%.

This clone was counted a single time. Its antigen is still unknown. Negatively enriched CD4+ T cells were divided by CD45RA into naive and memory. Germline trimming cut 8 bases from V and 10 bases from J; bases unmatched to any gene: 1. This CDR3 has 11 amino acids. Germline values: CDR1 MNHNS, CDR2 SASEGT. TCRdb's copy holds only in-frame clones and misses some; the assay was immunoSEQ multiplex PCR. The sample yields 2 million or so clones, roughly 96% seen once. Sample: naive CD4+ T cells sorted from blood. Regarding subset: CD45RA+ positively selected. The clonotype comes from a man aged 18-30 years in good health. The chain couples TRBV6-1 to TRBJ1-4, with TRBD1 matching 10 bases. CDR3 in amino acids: CASGQGVKLFF. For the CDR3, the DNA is TGTGCCAGCGGACAGGGGGTAAAACTGTTTTTT.